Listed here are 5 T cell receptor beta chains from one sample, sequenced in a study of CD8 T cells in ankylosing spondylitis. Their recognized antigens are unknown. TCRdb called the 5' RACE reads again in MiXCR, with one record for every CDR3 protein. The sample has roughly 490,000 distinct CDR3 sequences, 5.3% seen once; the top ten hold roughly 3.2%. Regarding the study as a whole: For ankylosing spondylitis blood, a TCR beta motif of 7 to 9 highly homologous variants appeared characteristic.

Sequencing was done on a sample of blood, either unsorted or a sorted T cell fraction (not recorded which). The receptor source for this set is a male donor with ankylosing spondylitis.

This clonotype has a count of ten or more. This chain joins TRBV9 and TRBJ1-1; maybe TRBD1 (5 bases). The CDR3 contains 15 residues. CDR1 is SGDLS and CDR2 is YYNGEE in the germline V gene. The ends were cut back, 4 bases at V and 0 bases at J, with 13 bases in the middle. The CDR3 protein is CASSPEGQMNTEAFF. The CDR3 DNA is TGTGCCAGCAGCCCAGAGGGGCAGATGAACACTGAAGCTTTCTTT.

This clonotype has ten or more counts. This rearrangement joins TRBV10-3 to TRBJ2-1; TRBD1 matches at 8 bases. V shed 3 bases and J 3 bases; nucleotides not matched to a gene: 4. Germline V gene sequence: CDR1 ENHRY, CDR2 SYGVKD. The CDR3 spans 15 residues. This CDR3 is CAISEVTGDYNEQFF. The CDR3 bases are TGTGCCATCAGTGAAGTGACAGGGGACTACAATGAGCAGTTCTTC.

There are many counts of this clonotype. In DNA, the CDR3 is TGTGCCAGCAGCTTATACCCCCCGGGACAGGGGGCTAATGAGCAGTTCTTC. Translation gives CASSLYPPGQGANEQFF. The rearrangement joins TRBV7-6 to TRBJ2-1, with 12 bases identical to TRBD1. The germline V gene encodes CDR1 SGHVS and CDR2 FNYEAQ. The length of the CDR3 is 17 residues. The junction had 9 bases not matched to a gene; V was cut back by 2 bases and J by 7 bases.

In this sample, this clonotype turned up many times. DNA of the CDR3: TGTGCCAGCAGCTTTACAGTCAGGGACACTGAAGCTTTCTTT. The encoded protein is CASSFTVRDTEAFF. This chain uses TRBV7-2 with TRBJ1-1; weak D call: TRBD1 (5 bases). This CDR3 contains 14 residues. The V end lost 3 bases, the J end lost 3 bases, and 11 bases lay between the germline ends. CDR1 SGHTA and CDR2 FQGNSA come from the germline V gene.

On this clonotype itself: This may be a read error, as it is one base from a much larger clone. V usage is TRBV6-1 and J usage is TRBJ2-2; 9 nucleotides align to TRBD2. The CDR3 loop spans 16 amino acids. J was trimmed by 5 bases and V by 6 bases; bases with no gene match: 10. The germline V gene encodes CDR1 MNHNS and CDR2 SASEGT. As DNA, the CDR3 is TGTGCCAGCAGCCATTTCGCGGGAGGGAGTACCGGGGAGCTGTTTTTT. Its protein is CASSHFAGGSTGELFF.